The clone carrying this TCR beta chain was picked up a small number of times. Its matching antigen is unknown. This entry is derived from a study of T cells in localized non-small cell lung cancer. Study findings and constraints: Within adjacent lung there appeared a median about 54 of the top 100 tumor clones. Investigators sequenced only a single tumor region, leaving heterogeneity possible. Clonality peaked in uninvolved adjacent lung rather than tumor.

Only in-frame clones appear in the TCRdb table, and some are missing; sequencing was by immunoSEQ multiplex PCR. This table has 90,000 to 95,000 clones, roughly 93% appearing once. V was pared by 5 bases and J by 6 bases, with 7 bases of the junction left unmatched. CDR1 SGHVS and CDR2 FQNEAQ come from the germline V gene. The CDR3 sequence is 15 residues long. This chain uses TRBV7-8 with TRBJ1-6, with 7 positions matching TRBD1. This TCR was recovered from a woman aged 35-75 years with stage II squamous cell lung carcinoma. This material consisted of PBMCs, taken before any cancer treatment. This chain's CDR3 is CASSPREGANSPLHF. In DNA form, the CDR3 reads TGTGCCAGCAGCCCCCGGGAGGGGGCTAATTCACCCCTCCACTTT.